This entry is about one T cell receptor beta chain. Its target is unknown. Sequencing was performed with immunoSEQ multiplex PCR; in TCRdb, only in-frame clones are kept and a portion is missing. This sample has about 140,000 clones; roughly nine tenths occur once, and the top ten carry roughly 1.2%. This CDR3 is built from 14 residues. V lost 4 bases, J lost 5 bases, and 12 bases lay in between. Germline CDR1 SGHAT, CDR2 FQNNGV. The record originates from a study of T cell responses to AZD1222 COVID-19 vaccine. Overall study results and limits: With two AZD1222 doses given, Spike-specific TCR breadth and depth both rose. Donors were chiefly white British, with a greater number of females, and clonal diversity was perhaps underestimated. AZD1222 recipients seropositive at baseline numbered only 5 or 6.

This TCR was recovered from an adult who received the AZD1222 COVID-19 vaccine. V gene TRBV11-2 combines with J gene TRBJ2-1; D remains ambiguous. The sample in question was peripheral blood, obtained 28 days after the second AZD1222 dose. DNA of the CDR3: TGTGCCAGCAGCTCGAGGACGCACAACAATGAGCAGTTCTTC. Translating gives CASSSRTHNNEQFF.